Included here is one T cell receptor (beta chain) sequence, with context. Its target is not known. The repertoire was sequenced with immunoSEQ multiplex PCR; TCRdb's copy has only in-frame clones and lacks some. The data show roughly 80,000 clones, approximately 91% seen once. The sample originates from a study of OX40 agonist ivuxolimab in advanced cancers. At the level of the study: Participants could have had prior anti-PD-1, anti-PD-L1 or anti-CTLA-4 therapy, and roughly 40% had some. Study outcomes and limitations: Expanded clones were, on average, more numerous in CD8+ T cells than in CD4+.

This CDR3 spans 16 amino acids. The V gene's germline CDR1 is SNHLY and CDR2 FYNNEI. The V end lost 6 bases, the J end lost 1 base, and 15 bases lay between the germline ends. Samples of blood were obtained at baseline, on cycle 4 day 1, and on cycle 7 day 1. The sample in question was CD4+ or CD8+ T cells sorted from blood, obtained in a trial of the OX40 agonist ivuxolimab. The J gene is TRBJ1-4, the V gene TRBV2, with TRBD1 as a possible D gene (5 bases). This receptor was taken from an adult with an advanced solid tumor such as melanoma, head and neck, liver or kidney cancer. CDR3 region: CASSRRAFGTNEKLFF. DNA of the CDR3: TGTGCCAGCAGCCGCAGGGCCTTCGGAACTAATGAAAAACTGTTTTTT.